This T cell receptor (beta chain) was sequenced during a study of control samples from healthy donors and cancer patients (dated by TCRdb to about 2020). V was cut back by 5 bases and J by 9 bases, leaving a gap of 13 bases between them. The CDR3 spans 13 residues, from the cysteine through the phenylalanine. This entry keeps only the CDR3 DNA: 39 bases, framed from base 1. Reading the germline V gene gives CDR1 KGHDR and CDR2 SFDVKD. To prepare the library, the immunoSEQ multiplex PCR assay was applied. TCRdb carries this immuneACCESS record with in-frame sequences only. Its versions omit some clonotypes, under half of them owing to an unresolved V gene in the studies checked, with the rest unexplained. The sample records about 180,000 clones, 85% to 90% of which are singletons. The biggest ten clones account for approximately 1.4% of the sample. With regard to this clone: Its antigen is unknown. No clone much larger than this one lies a single base away; base qualities are absent.

This clonotype was obtained from a woman between 45 and 60 years old in good health. The chain is made from TRBV24-1 and TRBJ2-1, with the D gene uncertain. Material for sequencing was blood. The CDR3 protein is CATSGAFGSEQFF. Read as DNA, the sequence is TGTGCCACCAGTGGGGCGTTTGGTAGTGAGCAGTTCTTC.